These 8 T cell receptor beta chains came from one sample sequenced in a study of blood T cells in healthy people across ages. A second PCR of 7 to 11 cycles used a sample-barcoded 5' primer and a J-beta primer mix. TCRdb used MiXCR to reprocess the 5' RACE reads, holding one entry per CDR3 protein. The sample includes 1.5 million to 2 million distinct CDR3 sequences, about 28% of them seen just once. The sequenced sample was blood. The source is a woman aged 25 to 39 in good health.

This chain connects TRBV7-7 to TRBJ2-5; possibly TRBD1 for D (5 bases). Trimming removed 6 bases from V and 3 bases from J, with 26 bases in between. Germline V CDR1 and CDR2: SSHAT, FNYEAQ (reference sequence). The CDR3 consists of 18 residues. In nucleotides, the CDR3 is TGTGCCAGCAGTCAAAAGGAGTTGGTCAGCAGGGCTGAAGAGACCCAGTACTTC. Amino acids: CASSQKELVSRAEETQYF.

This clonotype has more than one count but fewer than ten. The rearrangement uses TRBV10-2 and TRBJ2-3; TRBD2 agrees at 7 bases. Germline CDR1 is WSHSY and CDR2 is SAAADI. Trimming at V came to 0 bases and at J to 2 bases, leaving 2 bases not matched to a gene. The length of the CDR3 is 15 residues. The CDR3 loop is CASSESGGFTDTQYF. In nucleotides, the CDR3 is TGCGCCAGCAGTGAGTCGGGGGGGTTCACAGATACGCAGTATTTT.

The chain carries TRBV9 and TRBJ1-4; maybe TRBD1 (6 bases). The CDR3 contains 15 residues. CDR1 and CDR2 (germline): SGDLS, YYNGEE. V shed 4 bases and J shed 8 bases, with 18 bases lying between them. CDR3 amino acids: CASSRKGGAQEKLFF. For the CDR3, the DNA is TGTGCCAGCAGCAGGAAAGGGGGGGCGCAGGAAAAACTGTTTTTT.

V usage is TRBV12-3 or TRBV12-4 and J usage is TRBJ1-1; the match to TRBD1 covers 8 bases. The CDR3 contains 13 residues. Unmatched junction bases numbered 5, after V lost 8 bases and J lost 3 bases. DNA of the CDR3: TGTGCCAGCGGGACAGGAGGGGACACTGAAGCTTTCTTT. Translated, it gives CASGTGGDTEAFF.

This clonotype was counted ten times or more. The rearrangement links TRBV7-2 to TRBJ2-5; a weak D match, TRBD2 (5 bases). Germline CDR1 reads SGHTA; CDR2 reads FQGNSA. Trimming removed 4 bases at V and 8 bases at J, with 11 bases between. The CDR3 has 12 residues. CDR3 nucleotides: TGTGCCAGCAGCTCCACACTAGAAACCCAGTACTTC. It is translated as CASSSTLETQYF.

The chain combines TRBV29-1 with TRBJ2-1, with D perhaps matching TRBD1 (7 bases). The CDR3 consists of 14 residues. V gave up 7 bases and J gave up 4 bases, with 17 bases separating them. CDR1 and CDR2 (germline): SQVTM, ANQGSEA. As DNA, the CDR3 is TGCAGCGCCACGGCGGGGACAGATTACAATGAGCAGTTCTTC. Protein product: CSATAGTDYNEQFF.

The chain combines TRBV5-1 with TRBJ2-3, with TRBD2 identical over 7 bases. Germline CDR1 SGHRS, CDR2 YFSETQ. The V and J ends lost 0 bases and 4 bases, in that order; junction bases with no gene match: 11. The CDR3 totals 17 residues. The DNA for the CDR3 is TGCGCCAGCAGCTTGGCCGGCCGGGACTATGAATCAGATACGCAGTATTTT. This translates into CASSLAGRDYESDTQYF.

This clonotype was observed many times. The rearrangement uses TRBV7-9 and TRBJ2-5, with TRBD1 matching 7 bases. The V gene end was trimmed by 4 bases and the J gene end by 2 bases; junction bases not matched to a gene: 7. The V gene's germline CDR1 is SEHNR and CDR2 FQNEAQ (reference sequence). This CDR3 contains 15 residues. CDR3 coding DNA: TGTGCCAGCAGCTACAGGGGTTTGGGGCAAGAGACCCAGTACTTC. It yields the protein CASSYRGLGQETQYF.